Presented here are 21 T cell receptor beta chains from one specimen sequenced in a study of CD8 T cells in ankylosing spondylitis. TCRdb re-analysed the 5' RACE reads in MiXCR, keeping a single row per CDR3 protein. There are fewer than 550,000 distinct CDR3 sequences in the sample; over 4% occur only once, and roughly 3.5% lies in the top ten. Study observations and caveats: Made up of about eight highly homologous variants, a TCR beta motif appeared characteristic of ankylosing spondylitis blood.

These TCRs' antigens remain unknown. Material: blood, either unsorted or a sorted T cell fraction (not recorded which). The receptors were gathered from a male donor with ankylosing spondylitis.

This clonotype was seen ten or more times. This sequence joins TRBV6-5 and TRBJ1-1, with unresolved D. From germline, CDR1 is MNHEY and CDR2 SVGAGI. This CDR3 contains 14 residues. The V gene lost 0 bases and the J gene lost 1 base, with 6 bases spanning the gap. DNA of the CDR3: TGTGCCAGCAGTTACTCGGTCAGGAACACTGAAGCTTTCTTT. This encodes CASSYSVRNTEAFF.

This clonotype was seen ten or more times. DNA for the CDR3: TGCAGTGCTAGCGACCCACTTCGGCCAGATACGCAGTATTTT. It specifies CSASDPLRPDTQYF. This sequence joins TRBV20-1 and TRBJ2-3, with D uncertain. CDR1 is DFQATT and CDR2 is SNEGSKA in the germline V gene (reference sequence). This CDR3 contains 14 residues. V was clipped by 3 bases and J by 4 bases, with 14 bases between them.

This clonotype was counted at least ten times. The rearrangement links TRBV28 to TRBJ2-1; D is unresolved. CDR3 size: 15 residues. Trimming pared 5 bases from V and 5 bases from J, leaving 16 bases between. In germline, CDR1 is MDHEN, CDR2 SYDVKM. CDR3 residues: CASSPQDDGNNEQFF. The DNA of the CDR3 is TGTGCCAGCAGTCCCCAAGACGACGGAAACAATGAGCAGTTCTTC.

Concerning this clonotype itself: A much bigger clone sits one base away, suggesting this may be a read error. The chain couples TRBV29-1 to TRBJ2-5, with D possibly matching TRBD2 (5 bases). Germline V gives CDR1 SQVTM, CDR2 ANQGSEA. There are 12 residues in the CDR3. The CDR3 nucleotides are TGCAGCGTTGAATGGGGAGAAGAGAACCAGTACTTC. Its translation is CSVEWGEENQYF.

This clonotype has ten or more counts. The chain couples TRBV29-1 to TRBJ2-3; weak D call: TRBD2 (6 bases). Germline CDR1 reads SQVTM; CDR2 reads ANQGSEA. The length of the CDR3 is 12 residues. V was clipped by 6 bases and J by 8 bases, with 15 bases between them. The CDR3 region has the DNA TGCAGCGTCGTAAGGGTGGGGGGTACGCAGTATTTT. Encoded protein: CSVVRVGGTQYF.

This clonotype occurred many times. V and J are TRBV5-1 and TRBJ1-1, with a possible D match to TRBD1 (5 bases). CDR3 length equals 15 residues. Germline CDR1 reads SGHRS; CDR2 reads YFSETQ. Trimming shortened V by 4 bases and J by 0 bases, and 13 bases separated the two germline ends. CDR3 in DNA: TGCGCCAGCAGCAACCAGGGCGGGGTGAACACTGAAGCTTTCTTT. Protein product: CASSNQGGVNTEAFF.

This clonotype has at least ten counts. The chain has TRBV10-3 and TRBJ2-5; the D is unclear. V lost 3 bases and J lost 9, with 11 bases in between. The germline V gene has CDR1 ENHRY and CDR2 SYGVKD. The CDR3 is 12 amino acids. The CDR3 reads CAISERGKPQYF. CDR3 nucleotide sequence: TGTGCCATCAGTGAAAGAGGAAAGCCCCAGTACTTC.

This clonotype has at least ten counts. This chain uses TRBV9 with TRBJ1-2, with 9 bases identical to TRBD1. J gave up 4 bases and V 7 bases, and 8 bases lay outside the gene matches. CDR1 SGDLS and CDR2 YYNGEE come from the germline V gene. The CDR3 sequence is 14 residues long. The CDR3 loop is CASSPGTGFYGYTF. DNA of the CDR3: TGTGCCAGCTCTCCCGGGACAGGGTTCTATGGCTACACCTTC.

This clonotype has just a few counts. This chain uses TRBV15 with TRBJ2-1, with D possibly matching TRBD2 (5 bases). Trimming removed 0 bases at V and 9 bases at J, with 15 bases between. Germline CDR1 LNHNV, CDR2 YYDKDF (reference sequence). The length of the CDR3 is 15 residues. CDR3 DNA sequence: TGTGCCACCAGCAGAGATGAGCCGGGGTTGGGTGAGCAGTTCTTC. Translated, it gives CATSRDEPGLGEQFF.

This clonotype was observed at least ten times. The V and J genes are TRBV7-2 and TRBJ2-3; 11 bases line up with TRBD1. The V and J ends lost 7 bases and 3 bases, in that order; junction bases with no gene match: 6. The CDR3 sequence is 15 residues long. The germline gives CDR1 SGHTA, CDR2 FQGNSA. The CDR3 here is CASNRDRGATDTQYF. The CDR3 bases are TGTGCCAGCAACCGGGACAGGGGGGCAACAGATACGCAGTATTTT.

The genes are TRBV3-1 and TRBJ2-1; 11 bases map to TRBD2. The CDR3 runs to 16 residues. Germline CDR1 and CDR2: LGHDT and YNNKEL (reference sequence). V gave up 0 bases and J gave up 4 bases; unmatched junction bases: 2. This CDR3 is CASSQDTSGGYNEQFF. The CDR3, as DNA: TGTGCCAGCAGCCAAGATACTAGCGGGGGATACAATGAGCAGTTCTTC.

In its sample, this clonotype was seen many times. This chain joins TRBV4-2 and TRBJ2-5, with TRBD2 matching 10 bases. Germline CDR1 reads LGHNA; CDR2 reads YNFKEQ. This CDR3 has 16 amino acids. J lost 5 bases, V lost 2 bases, and 8 bases had no gene match. CDR3 sequence: CASSQWKRGGDETQYF. Here the CDR3 DNA reads TGTGCCAGCAGCCAATGGAAGCGGGGGGGCGACGAGACCCAGTACTTC.

This clonotype has ten or more counts. This chain joins TRBV16 and TRBJ1-5, with unresolved D. V dropped 8 bases and J dropped 3 bases, with 17 bases sitting between them. The CDR3 totals 15 residues. The germline CDR1 and CDR2 sequences are KGHSY and FQNENV. The CDR3 loop is CASSPPGRYNQPQHF. CDR3 in DNA: TGTGCCAGCTCCCCCCCGGGGAGGTACAATCAGCCCCAGCATTTT.

At least ten counts were recorded for this clonotype. The J gene is TRBJ2-5, the V gene TRBV5-1; D gene ambiguous. V lost 0 bases, J lost 1 base, and 10 bases lay in between. CDR1 and CDR2 (germline): SGHRS, YFSETQ. CDR3 length: 15 residues. CDR3 residues: CASSLVPESQETQYF. CDR3 in DNA: TGCGCCAGCAGCTTGGTCCCCGAATCCCAAGAGACCCAGTACTTC.

This clonotype has at least ten counts. This chain connects TRBV6-1 to TRBJ1-1, with D possibly matching TRBD1 (5 bases). Germline V gives CDR1 MNHNS, CDR2 SASEGT. V lost 3 bases and J lost 6, with 8 bases in between. The CDR3 contains 12 residues. This CDR3 reads CASSDQGSEAFF. The CDR3 coding sequence is TGTGCCAGCAGTGATCAGGGTTCTGAAGCTTTCTTT.

This clonotype was seen repeatedly, ten times or more. V usage is TRBV20-1 and J usage is TRBJ2-7; D gene unclear. V was trimmed by 6 bases and J by 7 bases, leaving 13 bases between them. Germline-derived CDR1 and CDR2 are DFQATT and SNEGSKA (reference sequence). This CDR3 is 11 amino acids long. The CDR3 is CSAPLLGEQYF. CDR3 bases: TGCAGTGCCCCCCTCCTCGGGGAGCAGTACTTC.

The chain combines TRBV30 with TRBJ2-7, with TRBD2 matching 7 bases. The germline V gene encodes CDR1 GTSNPN and CDR2 SVGIG (reference sequence). Germline trimming cut 5 bases from V and 0 bases from J; bases unmatched to any gene: 4. The CDR3 covers 13 residues. CDR3 amino acids: CAWASGSSYEQYF. CDR3 in DNA: TGTGCCTGGGCTAGCGGAAGCTCCTACGAGCAGTACTTC.

In its sample, this clonotype was seen many times. The chain has TRBV12-3 or TRBV12-4 and TRBJ2-5; 7 bases map to TRBD2. CDR3 length: 15 residues. V dropped 6 bases and J dropped 5; count of bases not matched to a gene: 12. The CDR3 nucleotides read TGTGCCAGCAGCTCGATCCCGGGACTACGGGAGACCCAGTACTTC. It yields the protein CASSSIPGLRETQYF.

V usage is TRBV7-2 and J usage is TRBJ2-7; no firm D call. CDR1 is SGHTA and CDR2 is FQGNSA in the germline V gene. The CDR3 runs 13 residues. With 2 bases removed from V and 3 bases from J, the gap between germline ends came to 8 bases. DNA for the CDR3: TGTGCCAGCAGCTTATTCCCCCACTACGAGCAGTACTTC. Protein: CASSLFPHYEQYF.

This clonotype was recorded at least ten times. V gene TRBV30 combines with J gene TRBJ2-7, with D hard to call. This CDR3 contains 13 residues. Germline CDR1 reads GTSNPN; CDR2 reads SVGIG (reference sequence). Trimming removed 3 bases from V and 1 base from J, with 10 bases in between. CDR3 sequence reads: CAWSRQDSYEQYF. The CDR3 DNA follows: TGTGCCTGGAGCCGCCAAGATTCCTACGAGCAGTACTTC.

The chain links TRBV10-3 to TRBJ2-6, with D perhaps matching TRBD2 (6 bases). CDR3 length: 15 residues. Germline V gene data show CDR1 as ENHRY and CDR2 as SYGVKD. Trimming stripped 10 bases from V and 4 bases from J, with 17 bases between. The CDR3 loop reads CATLGGSLGANVLTF. The CDR3 bases are TGTGCCACCTTGGGGGGATCTCTGGGGGCCAACGTCCTGACTTTC.